The 32 T cell receptor beta chains listed next were all sequenced from one sample in a study of early T cells in non-severe SARS-CoV-2 infection. From the 5' RACE reads, TCRdb called clonotypes with MiXCR, one entry per CDR3 protein. The table lists roughly 61,000 distinct CDR3 sequences, less than 15% of them singletons. The specimen comprised whole blood, sampled at baseline. The receptor source for this set is an adult who was a healthcare worker with PCR-confirmed SARS-CoV-2 infection or an uninfected control (not recorded which).

This clonotype has at least ten counts. The chain uses TRBV13 and TRBJ1-1; possibly TRBD1 for D (5 bases). The germline V gene encodes CDR1 PRHDT and CDR2 FYEKMQ (reference sequence). V shed 0 bases and J shed 2 bases, with 7 bases lying between them. This CDR3 region has 14 residues. This CDR3 is CASSLGGPNTEAFF. The CDR3 nucleotides read TGTGCCAGCAGCTTAGGGGGACCCAACACTGAAGCTTTCTTT.

The gene calls are TRBV12-3 or TRBV12-4 and TRBJ2-5; the D is unclear. This CDR3 has 12 residues. The V and J ends lost 3 bases and 4 bases respectively, with 6 bases between them. This CDR3 reads CASSFSRETQYF. The DNA of the CDR3 is TGTGCCAGCAGTTTCAGCCGAGAGACCCAGTACTTC.

The chain uses TRBV12-3 or TRBV12-4 and TRBJ2-7, with 9 bases identical to TRBD1. The junction had 8 bases not matched to a gene; V was cut back by 5 bases and J by 6 bases. The CDR3 has 14 amino acids. The chain's CDR3 is CASSGRQGVSEQYF. The CDR3 coding sequence is TGTGCCAGCAGTGGACGACAGGGGGTTAGCGAGCAGTACTTC.

This clonotype was counted many times. This chain uses TRBV19 with TRBJ1-5, with D unresolved. Germline CDR1 LNHDA, CDR2 SQIVND (reference sequence). Deletions cut 6 bases from V and 0 bases from J, with 12 bases between. CDR3 length: 15 amino acids. In DNA form, the CDR3 reads TGTGCCAGTAGCACCATGGGAAATAGCAATCAGCCCCAGCATTTT. This encodes CASSTMGNSNQPQHF.

The sample holds many counts of this clonotype. The V gene is TRBV5-6, the J gene TRBJ2-5; D unclear. The germline V gene encodes CDR1 SGHDT and CDR2 YYEEEE. V lost 2 bases, J lost 5 bases, and 4 bases lay in between. CDR3 length equals 11 residues. This CDR3 reads CASSFDETQYF. The CDR3 region has the DNA TGTGCCAGCAGCTTTGATGAGACCCAGTACTTC.

The chain employs TRBV5-1 and TRBJ1-3, with a weak D call TRBD1 (6 bases). Germline V gives CDR1 SGHRS, CDR2 YFSETQ. The ends were cut back, 1 base at V and 4 bases at J, with 9 bases in the middle. This CDR3 contains 14 residues. The chain's CDR3 is CASSLKGGGNTIYF. CDR3 in DNA: TGCGCCAGCAGCTTGAAAGGGGGAGGAAACACCATATATTTT.

The rearrangement joins TRBV6-1 to TRBJ2-2, with 7 bases fitting TRBD1. Germline lookup yields CDR1 MNHNS and CDR2 SASEGT. The CDR3 extends over 14 amino acids. The junction had 5 bases not matched to a gene; V was cut back by 4 bases and J by 6 bases. The CDR3 loop is CASSVLQGSGELFF. DNA of the CDR3: TGTGCCAGCAGTGTGCTACAGGGGTCCGGGGAGCTGTTTTTT.

This clonotype has more than one count but fewer than ten. This chain joins TRBV5-6 and TRBJ1-2; D gene unclear. The CDR3 spans 14 residues. V was clipped by 7 bases and J by 4 bases, with 17 bases between them. Germline CDR1 reads SGHDT; CDR2 reads YYEEEE. For the CDR3, the DNA is TGTGCCAGCTCCGGGAGAATTATGGGCTATGGCTACACCTTC. Residues: CASSGRIMGYGYTF. The complete variable domain, with remaining parts taken from reference TRBV5-6 and TRBJ1-2, reads DAGVTQSPTHLIKTRGQQVTLRCSPKSGHDTVSWYQQALGQGPQFIFQYYEEEERQRGNFPDRFSGHQFPNYSSELNVNALLLGDSALYLCASSGRIMGYGYTFGSGTRLTVV.

The V and J genes are TRBV29-1 and TRBJ1-2; TRBD1 matches at 9 bases. CDR1 is SQVTM and CDR2 is ANQGSEA in the germline V gene. The V gene end was trimmed by 7 bases and the J gene end by 8 bases; junction bases not matched to a gene: 5. This CDR3 has 11 residues. CDR3 protein: CSGRTGEGYTF. The CDR3 DNA follows: TGCAGCGGGAGGACAGGGGAAGGCTACACCTTC.

Ten or more counts support this clonotype. The chain couples TRBV7-9 to TRBJ2-7; 12 positions match TRBD1. V dropped 0 bases and J dropped 0; count of bases not matched to a gene: 0. Germline CDR1 and CDR2: SEHNR and FQNEAQ (reference sequence). CDR3 length equals 16 residues. The CDR3 sequence is CASSLAGQGASYEQYF. CDR3 DNA: TGTGCCAGCAGCTTAGCGGGACAGGGGGCCTCCTACGAGCAGTACTTC.

This clonotype was seen a few times. V usage is TRBV7-2 and J usage is TRBJ2-7; 7 nucleotides agree with TRBD2. There are 15 residues in the CDR3. Germline V gene data show CDR1 as SGHTA and CDR2 as FQGNSA. V gave up 1 base and J gave up 2 bases; unmatched junction bases: 5. CDR3 in DNA: TGTGCCAGCAGCTTAGGTACTAGCGCTACCTACGAGCAGTACTTC. Amino acid sequence: CASSLGTSATYEQYF. Drawing the rest from reference TRBV7-2 and TRBJ2-7, the complete variable domain is GAGVSQSPSNKVTEKGKDVELRCDPISGHTALYWYRQSLGQGLEFLIYFQGNSAPDKSGLPSDRFSAERTGGSVSTLTIQRTQQEDSAVYLCASSLGTSATYEQYFGPGTRLTVT.

The V and J genes are TRBV11-2 and TRBJ2-7; either TRBD1 or TRBD2 may supply D (5 bases each). CDR3 length: 15 amino acids. Germline CDR1 reads SGHAT; CDR2 reads FQNNGV. V lost 5 bases to trimming and J lost 4 bases, with 18 bases between them. As DNA, the CDR3 is TGTGCCAGCAGCCCCTCGCGCACAGAGGGGTACGAGCAGTACTTC. This sequence encodes CASSPSRTEGYEQYF.

Only a few counts were recorded for this clonotype. This chain uses TRBV23-1 with TRBJ2-5; D is undetermined. TRBV23-1 is filed as an ORF, its function uncertain. V was trimmed by 4 bases and J by 6 bases, leaving 6 bases between them. This CDR3 spans 11 amino acids. CDR3 loop: CASSPWKTQYF. The CDR3 bases are TGCGCCAGCAGTCCCTGGAAGACCCAGTACTTC.

This clonotype was picked up a small number of times. Its ends do not fully match the called genes, so a read error is possible. J is TRBJ1-4 and V is TRBV11-2; maybe TRBD1 (5 bases). Germline CDR1 is SGHAT and CDR2 is FQNNGV. The CDR3 is made up of 16 amino acids. In DNA, the CDR3 is TGTGCCAGCAGCTCATGGGGGGGACTCTCTAAAGAAAAACTGTTTTTT. Protein: CASSSWGGLSKEKLFF.

This clonotype was picked up many times. The rearrangement uses TRBV4-1 and TRBJ2-7, with D unclear. The CDR3 runs to 16 residues. Germline CDR1 MGHRA, CDR2 YSYEKL. With 0 bases removed from V and 1 base from J, the gap between germline ends came to 13 bases. CDR3 loop: CASSQEMAVTSYEQYF. The CDR3 DNA sequence: TGCGCCAGCAGCCAAGAGATGGCAGTGACATCCTACGAGCAGTACTTC.

The genes are TRBV27 and TRBJ2-4, with D perhaps assigned TRBD1 or TRBD2 (5 bases each). With 5 bases removed from V and 1 base from J, the gap between germline ends came to 15 bases. The V gene's germline CDR1 is MNHEY and CDR2 SMNVEV (reference sequence). The CDR3 loop spans 16 amino acids. The CDR3 protein is CASSQPGRRAKNIQYF. As DNA, the CDR3 is TGTGCCAGCAGTCAACCGGGACGGCGGGCCAAAAACATTCAGTACTTC.

This clonotype was detected a few times. J is TRBJ2-7 and V is TRBV6-6; D unresolved. Trimming shortened V by 6 bases and J by 3 bases, and 18 bases separated the two germline ends. The V gene's germline CDR1 is MNHNY and CDR2 SVGAGI (reference sequence). The CDR3 runs to 15 residues. CDR3 protein: CASSPRSPSFYEQYF. CDR3 bases: TGTGCCAGCAGCCCGAGGTCCCCGAGCTTCTACGAGCAGTACTTC.

The chain has TRBV5-8 and TRBJ2-3, with no clear D. The V end was cut by 2 bases, the J end by 4 bases, with 8 bases between. Looked up from germline, CDR1 is SGHTS and CDR2 is YDEGEE. The CDR3 totals 13 residues. DNA for the CDR3: TGTGCCAGCAGCTTTAGGCCTGCAGATACGCAGTATTTT. Its protein product is CASSFRPADTQYF.

The rearrangement joins TRBV27 to TRBJ2-3; D remains unclear. This CDR3 region has 12 residues. V dropped 6 bases and J dropped 7 bases, with 11 bases sitting between them. Germline CDR1 MNHEY, CDR2 SMNVEV (reference sequence). The CDR3 DNA reads TGTGCCAGCAGCAGCAAGTGGAATACGCAGTATTTT. It codes for CASSSKWNTQYF.

This clonotype was seen ten or more times. The chain uses TRBV28 and TRBJ1-5; D is possibly TRBD1 (5 bases). This CDR3 spans 13 amino acids. V was shortened by 2 bases and J by 4 bases, with 6 bases between the two germline ends. Germline V gives CDR1 MDHEN, CDR2 SYDVKM. The CDR3: CASSLAGNQPQHF. The CDR3 DNA sequence: TGTGCCAGCAGTTTAGCAGGGAATCAGCCCCAGCATTTT.

This clonotype came up many times. The chain joins TRBV29-1 to TRBJ1-1, with D uncertain. Trimming removed 5 bases at V and 4 bases at J, with 17 bases between. CDR3 size: 14 residues. Germline V lookup: CDR1 SQVTM, CDR2 ANQGSEA. CDR3 loop: CSVPGEGLATEAFF. The DNA of the CDR3 is TGCAGCGTTCCAGGCGAGGGCCTGGCCACTGAAGCTTTCTTT.

In its sample, this clonotype was seen a few times. The chain carries TRBV29-1 and TRBJ2-7, with a tentative D call TRBD2 (6 bases). Germline CDR1 reads SQVTM; CDR2 reads ANQGSEA. V was cut by 6 bases and J by 4 bases, with 10 bases left in between. This CDR3 is 11 amino acids long. Written as DNA, the CDR3 is TGCAGCGTAACACGGGGGTACGAGCAGTACTTC. Translating gives CSVTRGYEQYF.

This clonotype was seen more than once but under ten times. CDR3 protein: CASSVDGNYGYTF. CDR3 in DNA: TGTGCCAGCAGCGTGGACGGTAACTATGGCTACACCTTC. V gene TRBV9 combines with J gene TRBJ1-2; D call uncertain. From germline, CDR1 is SGDLS and CDR2 YYNGEE. With 2 bases removed from V and 1 base from J, the gap between germline ends came to 6 bases. This CDR3 spans 13 amino acids.

At least ten counts were recorded for this clonotype. V gene TRBV7-9 combines with J gene TRBJ2-1; D call uncertain. The CDR3 loop spans 11 amino acids. CDR1 is SEHNR and CDR2 is FQNEAQ in the germline V gene (reference sequence). V dropped 5 bases and J dropped 8 bases, with 7 bases sitting between them. CDR3 bases: TGTGCCAGCAGCCTTACCGATGAGCAGTTCTTC. Translation: CASSLTDEQFF.

This clonotype showed up just a few times. The J gene is TRBJ1-6, the V gene TRBV3-1, with 7 nucleotides matching TRBD1. The ends lost 4 bases at V and 5 bases at J; junction bases unmatched: 5. The CDR3 loop spans 15 amino acids. Per the germline V gene, CDR1 is LGHDT and CDR2 is YNNKEL (reference sequence). The CDR3 is CASSRLDRNNSPLHF. The CDR3, as DNA: TGTGCCAGCAGCCGACTGGACAGGAATAATTCACCCCTCCACTTT.

The rearrangement joins TRBV4-3 to TRBJ2-1, with 8 bases matching TRBD2. Germline trimming cut 1 base from V and 8 bases from J; bases unmatched to any gene: 10. The CDR3 sequence is 16 residues long. The germline CDR1 and CDR2 sequences are LGHNA and YSLEER. Here the CDR3 DNA reads TGCGCCAGCAGCCAAGGTTACGGGAGGGCTAGGTATGAGCAGTTCTTC. The encoded protein is CASSQGYGRARYEQFF.

This clonotype occurred many times. The chain employs TRBV20-1 and TRBJ2-3, with 9 bases matching TRBD2. Per the germline V gene, CDR1 is DFQATT and CDR2 is SNEGSKA (reference sequence). V trimming: 0 bases; J trimming: 4 bases; junction bases outside the gene matches: 5. This CDR3 has 15 residues. CDR3 sequence: CSARDPSGAADTQYF. The CDR3 DNA is TGCAGTGCTAGAGACCCTAGCGGGGCTGCAGATACGCAGTATTTT.

This clonotype was recorded at least ten times. The chain links TRBV6-2 or TRBV6-3 to TRBJ2-7, with TRBD1 identical over 9 bases. The V gene end was trimmed by 6 bases and the J gene end by 2 bases; junction bases not matched to a gene: 5. The CDR3 covers 14 residues. The germline gives CDR1 MNHEY, CDR2 SVGEGT. CDR3 bases: TGTGCCAGCAGAGGACAGGGGACGACCTACGAGCAGTACTTC. Translating gives CASRGQGTTYEQYF.

This clonotype was counted at least ten times. V gene TRBV6-1 combines with J gene TRBJ2-7, with D possibly matching TRBD1 (6 bases). The germline V gene has CDR1 MNHNS and CDR2 SASEGT. V dropped 5 bases and J dropped 2 bases, with 16 bases sitting between them. The CDR3 consists of 15 residues. The CDR3 is CASSSSGALAYEQYF. CDR3 DNA sequence: TGTGCCAGCAGTTCATCAGGGGCGCTTGCCTACGAGCAGTACTTC.

The chain couples TRBV29-1 to TRBJ2-5; the D is unclear. The CDR3 totals 11 residues. The V end lost 3 bases, the J end lost 5 bases, and 7 bases lay between the germline ends. From germline, CDR1 is SQVTM and CDR2 ANQGSEA. The CDR3 coding sequence is TGCAGCGTTGACATTGGGGAGACCCAGTACTTC. Residues: CSVDIGETQYF.

Worth noting for this clonotype: Being one base from a much bigger clone, this may be a read error. The V call is TRBV2, the J call TRBJ2-2; D uncertain. This CDR3 spans 12 amino acids. V shed 10 bases and J shed 0 bases, with 6 bases lying between them. Per germline, CDR1 SNHLY and CDR2 FYNNEI. CDR3 region: CAIRANTGELFF. CDR3 sequence (DNA): TGTGCCATCAGAGCGAACACCGGGGAGCTGTTTTTT.

This clonotype showed up just a few times. The gene calls are TRBV18 and TRBJ1-2; TRBD1 might be the D (5 bases). Germline V gene lookup returns CDR1 KGHSH and CDR2 LQKENI. V was clipped by 2 bases and J by 4 bases, with 8 bases between them. This CDR3 region has 13 residues. This CDR3 is CASSPEGPYGYTF. CDR3 in DNA: TGTGCCAGCTCACCAGAGGGGCCCTATGGCTACACCTTC.